This entry lists 27 T cell receptor beta chains sequenced from one sample in a study of cytomegalovirus exposure and HLA in healthy donors. Primers for the PCR totalled 60 Vbeta and 13 Jbeta. Clones were read by immunoSEQ multiplex PCR, and TCRdb kept only the in-frame ones, dropping some. The repertoire includes approximately 93,000 clones, 79% of them detected once, and 3.5% to 4% sits in the top ten. Sequenced input: PBMCs. The source is a woman aged 40-49 years in good health and CMV-seronegative.

This chain uses TRBV5-1 with TRBJ1-2, with D maybe TRBD1 (5 bases). This CDR3 comprises 12 residues. Looked up from germline, CDR1 is SGHRS and CDR2 is YFSETQ. V shed 5 bases and J shed 8 bases, with 13 bases lying between them. CDR3 protein: CASSPGSFGYTF. DNA of the CDR3: TGCGCCAGCAGTCCAGGGTCTTTCGGCTACACCTTC. The full variable domain, completed using reference TRBV5-1 and TRBJ1-2, is KAGVTQTPRYLIKTRGQQVTLSCSPISGHRSVSWYQQTPGQGLQFLFEYFSETQRNKGNFPGRFSGRQFSNSRSEMNVSTLELGDSALYLCASSPGSFGYTFGSGTRLTVV.

The V call is TRBV6-6, the J call TRBJ1-3; no reliable D call. This CDR3 has 13 residues. Trimming stripped 7 bases from V and 1 base from J, with 8 bases between. In germline, CDR1 is MNHNY, CDR2 SVGAGI (reference sequence). Here the CDR3 DNA reads TGTGCCAGCAACGAGCTATCTGGAAACACCATATATTTT. Its translation: CASNELSGNTIYF.

A few counts support this clone. The rearrangement uses TRBV7-2 and TRBJ2-7; 7 nucleotides line up with TRBD1. This CDR3 comprises 15 residues. The V gene end was trimmed by 5 bases and the J gene end by 3 bases; junction bases not matched to a gene: 10. Per the germline V gene, CDR1 is SGHTA and CDR2 is FQGNSA. CDR3 amino acids: CASSTLGDSDYEQYF. The CDR3 nucleotides read TGTGCCAGCAGCACCCTTGGGGACAGTGACTACGAGCAGTACTTC.

The chain employs TRBV30 and TRBJ2-3; 7 nucleotides agree with TRBD1. V dropped 1 base and J dropped 2; count of bases not matched to a gene: 12. The CDR3 totals 17 residues. Germline CDR1 reads GTSNPN; CDR2 reads SVGIG (reference sequence). CDR3: CAWSAPGGGAFTDTQYF. The CDR3 DNA follows: TGTGCCTGGAGTGCCCCAGGGGGTGGCGCGTTCACAGATACGCAGTATTTT.

The V gene is TRBV6-6, the J gene TRBJ1-1, with TRBD1 identical over 9 bases. Per the germline V gene, CDR1 is MNHNY and CDR2 is SVGAGI (reference sequence). The V and J ends lost 5 bases and 2 bases, in that order; junction bases with no gene match: 9. This CDR3 comprises 16 residues. Here the CDR3 reads CASSPRRDRANTEAFF. In DNA, the CDR3 is TGTGCCAGCAGTCCTCGCCGGGACAGGGCAAACACTGAAGCTTTCTTT.

This clone was found a few times. The rearrangement uses TRBV5-4 and TRBJ1-1; 10 nucleotides line up with TRBD1. The V gene's germline CDR1 is SGHNT and CDR2 YYREEE (reference sequence). This CDR3 is 14 amino acids long. Germline trimming cut 1 base from V and 8 bases from J; bases unmatched to any gene: 5. Written as DNA, the CDR3 is TGTGCCAGCAGCTTGTGGTTGACAGGGGGCGAAGCTTTCTTT. Protein: CASSLWLTGGEAFF.

In nucleotides, the CDR3 is TGTGCCACCAGCCCTGACCAAGGGCGGGCCAATGAGCAGTTCTTC. It codes for CATSPDQGRANEQFF. The rearrangement links TRBV15 to TRBJ2-1; D possibly corresponds to TRBD2 (5 bases). Between the trimmed V and J ends, which lost 5 bases and 6 bases, there was a span of 17 bases. Germline assignment: CDR1 LNHNV and CDR2 YYDKDF (reference sequence). The CDR3 covers 15 residues.

The chain has TRBV30 and TRBJ1-2; maybe TRBD1 (6 bases). Germline CDR1 GTSNPN, CDR2 SVGIG (reference sequence). The CDR3 is 15 amino acids. V gave up 4 bases and J gave up 0 bases, with 15 bases separating them. CDR3 coding DNA: TGTGCCTGGACCTATGGGGGGGCAGCTAACTATGGCTACACCTTC. Encoded protein: CAWTYGGAANYGYTF. The full variable domain, completed using reference TRBV30 and TRBJ1-2, is SQTIHQWPATLVQPVGSPLSLECTVEGTSNPNLYWYRQAAGRGLQLLFYSVGIGQISSEVPQNLSASRPQDRQFILSSKKLLLSDSGFYLCAWTYGGAANYGYTFGSGTRLTVV.

The genes are TRBV4-1 and TRBJ2-1, with TRBD2 identical over 11 bases. Trimming removed 1 base from V and 10 bases from J; junction bases left unmatched: 12. Germline-derived CDR1 and CDR2 are MGHRA and YSYEKL. The CDR3 consists of 17 residues. CDR3 sequence (DNA): TGCGCCAGCAGCCAAGGTATAGCGGGGGGGCCTAAAGGAGAGCAGTTCTTC. Translating it yields CASSQGIAGGPKGEQFF.

The J gene is TRBJ1-1, the V gene TRBV7-9; D ambiguous. Germline loops: CDR1 SEHNR, CDR2 FQNEAQ (reference sequence). Trimming took 7 bases from V and 1 from J, leaving 4 bases between them. CDR3 length: 11 residues. CDR3 sequence reads: CASMRNTEAFF. CDR3 DNA: TGTGCCAGCATGCGGAACACTGAAGCTTTCTTT.

The chain combines TRBV11-3 with TRBJ2-7; D ambiguous. The CDR3 has 13 residues. Trimming took off 4 bases at V and 6 bases at J, with 13 bases between the two ends. The V gene's germline CDR1 is SGHNT and CDR2 YENEEA. The CDR3 DNA follows: TGTGCCAGCAGCTCGCGGCCCATGGGCGAGCAGTACTTC. It codes for CASSSRPMGEQYF.

The chain employs TRBV5-1 and TRBJ1-4; D ambiguous. Trimming removed 0 bases from V and 6 bases from J, with 9 bases in between. The CDR3 has 14 amino acids. The V gene's germline CDR1 is SGHRS and CDR2 YFSETQ. The chain's CDR3 is CASSLAGGYEKLFF. CDR3 in DNA: TGCGCCAGCAGCTTGGCTGGAGGGTATGAAAAACTGTTTTTT.

The chain couples TRBV4-3 to TRBJ1-1; D is possibly TRBD1 (5 bases). Trimming shortened V by 4 bases and J by 2 bases, and 8 bases separated the two germline ends. This CDR3 region has 13 residues. Looked up from germline, CDR1 is LGHNA and CDR2 is YSLEER. The CDR3 loop reads CASSPGGNTEAFF. CDR3 coding DNA: TGCGCCAGCAGCCCGGGGGGAAACACTGAAGCTTTCTTT.

This clone was counted a single time. J is TRBJ2-3 and V is TRBV29-1; 8 nucleotides line up with TRBD1. Germline CDR1 reads SQVTM; CDR2 reads ANQGSEA. The CDR3 contains 14 residues. V was clipped by 7 bases and J by 2 bases; unmatched bases: 8. This CDR3 is CSAGRTGNTDTQYF. The CDR3 region has the DNA TGCAGCGCCGGCCGGACAGGGAACACAGATACGCAGTATTTT.

The V call is TRBV9, the J call TRBJ1-5; D gene unclear. Between the trimmed V and J ends, which lost 3 bases and 5 bases, there was a span of 12 bases. This CDR3 is 14 amino acids long. Germline CDR1 reads SGDLS; CDR2 reads YYNGEE. The CDR3 spells CASSAAHRDQPQHF. CDR3 sequence (DNA): TGTGCCAGCAGCGCAGCCCACCGGGATCAGCCCCAGCATTTT.

V is TRBV5-5 and J is TRBJ1-5, with 12 nucleotides matching TRBD1. CDR3 size: 17 residues. Germline trimming cut 0 bases from V and 6 bases from J; bases unmatched to any gene: 7. Germline-derived CDR1 and CDR2 are SGHKS and YYEKEE (reference sequence). The CDR3 is CASSLEWDRGRGQPQHF. In DNA, the CDR3 is TGTGCCAGCAGCTTGGAGTGGGACAGGGGGCGAGGTCAGCCCCAGCATTTT.

The chain has TRBV10-3 and TRBJ1-1; D is unresolved. Between the trimmed V and J ends, which lost 0 bases and 0 bases, there was a span of 20 bases. CDR1 ENHRY and CDR2 SYGVKD come from the germline V gene. This CDR3 is built from 19 residues. In DNA form, the CDR3 reads TGTGCCATCAGTGAGTCGAGGTATCGGGGATTGAGTATGAACACTGAAGCTTTCTTT. Its protein product is CAISESRYRGLSMNTEAFF.

The rearrangement joins TRBV2 to TRBJ1-5, with 7 bases identical to TRBD1. Trimming removed 5 bases from V and 1 base from J; junction bases left unmatched: 5. Germline values: CDR1 SNHLY, CDR2 FYNNEI. The length of the CDR3 is 15 residues. The CDR3 is CASSLGQVSNQPQHF. CDR3 nucleotide sequence: TGTGCCAGCAGTCTCGGACAGGTGAGCAATCAGCCCCAGCATTTT.

The chain uses TRBV2 and TRBJ1-2; 8 nucleotides match TRBD1. Looked up from germline, CDR1 is SNHLY and CDR2 is FYNNEI. The V segment lost 3 bases and the J segment 4 bases; nucleotides outside the gene matches: 4. CDR3 length: 14 amino acids. The CDR3 DNA reads as TGTGCCAGCAGTGATAAGGGACAGGCCTATGGCTACACCTTC. Its translation: CASSDKGQAYGYTF.

The chain has TRBV6-1 and TRBJ2-1; maybe TRBD1 (5 bases). The CDR3 has 15 amino acids. Germline CDR1 MNHNS, CDR2 SASEGT. Trimming removed 0 bases from V and 3 bases from J, with 9 bases in between. Here the CDR3 reads CASSEARQIYNEQFF. The CDR3 bases are TGTGCCAGCAGTGAAGCGCGACAGATCTACAATGAGCAGTTCTTC.

The chain is built from TRBV5-1 and TRBJ2-5, with TRBD1 as a possible D gene (6 bases). The germline V and J ends were trimmed by 1 base and 4 bases, with 17 bases remaining between them. Germline V gene sequence: CDR1 SGHRS, CDR2 YFSETQ. This CDR3 comprises 16 residues. The CDR3, as DNA: TGCGCCAGCAGCTTGTCAGGGACACCTAGGGCAGAGACCCAGTACTTC. It specifies CASSLSGTPRAETQYF. Filled out from reference TRBV5-1 and TRBJ2-5, the complete variable domain reads KAGVTQTPRYLIKTRGQQVTLSCSPISGHRSVSWYQQTPGQGLQFLFEYFSETQRNKGNFPGRFSGRQFSNSRSEMNVSTLELGDSALYLCASSLSGTPRAETQYFGPGTRLLVL.

V usage is TRBV5-8 and J usage is TRBJ1-1; the match to TRBD1 covers 12 bases. The germline V gene encodes CDR1 SGHTS and CDR2 YDEGEE. The CDR3 spans 17 residues. V lost 3 bases, J lost 5 bases, and 11 bases stayed unmatched. In DNA form, the CDR3 reads TGTGCCAGCAGCTACCATGCCCGGGACAGGGGGCGTACTGAAGCTTTCTTT. Its protein product is CASSYHARDRGRTEAFF.

The CDR3 DNA reads TGCGCCAGCACCATTGGGGGCAGGGAAGGATCTGAAGCTTTCTTT. Translation gives CASTIGGREGSEAFF. The chain recombines TRBV5-1 with TRBJ1-1; maybe TRBD1 (6 bases). From germline, CDR1 is SGHRS and CDR2 YFSETQ. The CDR3 contains 15 residues. Trimming took off 6 bases at V and 6 bases at J, with 21 bases between the two ends.

Comment on this clone: Within the sample, other DNA sequences also encode this same CDR3. The chain uses TRBV4-2 and TRBJ1-2; perhaps TRBD1 as D (6 bases). The CDR3 sequence is 15 residues long. Germline V gene lookup returns CDR1 LGHNA and CDR2 YNFKEQ. The V and J ends lost 1 base and 0 bases respectively, with 9 bases between them. The CDR3 DNA reads as TGTGCCAGCAGCCAAGGAACAGGGCCTAACTATGGCTACACCTTC. It yields the protein CASSQGTGPNYGYTF.

The chain links TRBV5-1 to TRBJ1-4; no clear D. Germline V gives CDR1 SGHRS, CDR2 YFSETQ. Trimming removed 5 bases at V and 0 bases at J, with 17 bases between. The CDR3 sequence is 17 residues long. CDR3 DNA sequence: TGCGCCAGCAGGGAAGGCCGTACAGCATCAACTAATGAAAAACTGTTTTTT. Its protein is CASREGRTASTNEKLFF.

This clone was detected a few times. The chain couples TRBV7-3 to TRBJ2-7; a possible D gene is TRBD1 (6 bases). CDR3 length: 15 amino acids. CDR1 and CDR2 (germline): SGHTA, FQGTGA. V gave up 4 bases and J gave up 0 bases, with 13 bases separating them. CDR3 sequence (DNA): TGTGCCAGCAGCTACAAAGCGGACAGCTCCTACGAGCAGTACTTC. Translated, it gives CASSYKADSSYEQYF.

The chain recombines TRBV9 with TRBJ2-3; D is possibly TRBD2 (6 bases). From germline, CDR1 is SGDLS and CDR2 YYNGEE. Trimming took off 4 bases at V and 5 bases at J, with 17 bases between the two ends. The CDR3 loop spans 15 amino acids. The CDR3 nucleotides read TGTGCCAGCAGCTACGGGGTGGGGGGAGGAGATACGCAGTATTTT. Its translation is CASSYGVGGGDTQYF.